This passage covers 27 T cell receptor beta chains from one sample sequenced in a study of cytomegalovirus exposure and HLA in healthy donors. The study ran its PCR with 60 Vbeta and 13 Jbeta primers. The data were produced by immunoSEQ multiplex PCR, yet TCRdb's version contains in-frame clones alone and is incomplete. This table has a few hundred thousand clones, approximately 84% appearing once. The specimen sequenced was PBMCs. The receptors were gathered from a woman aged 40 to 50 in good health and CMV-seronegative.

The chain employs TRBV11-1 and TRBJ1-1; the D is unclear. Looked up from germline, CDR1 is SGHAT and CDR2 is FQDESV (reference sequence). The CDR3 is 14 residues long. V lost 4 bases to trimming and J lost 8 bases, with 17 bases between them. CDR3: CASSYPHGGPEAFF. The CDR3 nucleotides read TGTGCCAGCAGCTACCCCCACGGAGGGCCCGAAGCTTTCTTT.

V is TRBV6-1 and J is TRBJ2-7, with D possibly being TRBD2 (7 bases). Germline-derived CDR1 and CDR2 are MNHNS and SASEGT. Trimming shortened V by 4 bases and J by 6 bases, and 19 bases separated the two germline ends. CDR3 length equals 15 residues. The CDR3 DNA reads TGTGCCAGCAGTGCCGAAGGGGGGGCGGGAAGCGAGCAGTACTTC. This gives the protein CASSAEGGAGSEQYF.

V gene TRBV19 combines with J gene TRBJ2-1; a possible D gene is TRBD1 (5 bases). Trimming cost V 10 bases and J 0 bases, with 22 bases left between them. CDR3 length: 17 amino acids. CDR1 is LNHDA, CDR2 SQIVND, per germline (reference sequence). The CDR3 here is CATRALVRNASYNEQFF. The CDR3 DNA follows: TGTGCCACCAGGGCGTTGGTCAGGAACGCCTCCTACAATGAGCAGTTCTTC.

The V call is TRBV9, the J call TRBJ1-6, with unresolved D. This CDR3 has 16 amino acids. Germline CDR1 and CDR2: SGDLS and YYNGEE. The V end was cut by 4 bases, the J end by 8 bases, with 19 bases between. CDR3 loop: CASSPPFRGSDSPLHF. Here the CDR3 DNA reads TGTGCCAGCAGCCCCCCCTTCCGGGGTTCAGATTCACCCCTCCACTTT.

The rearrangement uses TRBV11-2 and TRBJ1-6, with D possibly TRBD1 on 6 matching bases. The CDR3 is made up of 15 amino acids. CDR1 and CDR2 (germline): SGHAT, FQNNGV. Trimming took 1 base from V and 10 from J, leaving 14 bases between them. CDR3 sequence reads: CASSLVGGAQSPLHF. The CDR3 bases are TGTGCCAGCAGCTTAGTGGGGGGGGCTCAGTCACCCCTCCACTTT.

The chain has TRBV11-2 and TRBJ2-7; 7 bases line up with TRBD2. The CDR3 has 14 residues. CDR1 and CDR2 from the germline V gene are SGHAT and FQNNGV. Trimming removed 4 bases from V and 2 bases from J; junction bases left unmatched: 5. CDR3 DNA: TGTGCCAGCAGCTCGAGCGGGGCTACCTACGAGCAGTACTTC. Protein product: CASSSSGATYEQYF. The full variable domain, with the rest looked up from reference TRBV11-2 and TRBJ2-7, is EAGVAQSPRYKIIEKRQSVAFWCNPISGHATLYWYQQILGQGPKLLIQFQNNGVVDDSQLPKDRFSAERLKGVDSTLKIQPAKLEDSAVYLCASSSSGATYEQYFGPGTRLTVT.

This clone came up once. The chain recombines TRBV30 with TRBJ1-6; possibly TRBD1 for D (5 bases). The CDR3 extends over 15 amino acids. The ends were cut back, 4 bases at V and 0 bases at J, with 10 bases in the middle. Germline values: CDR1 GTSNPN, CDR2 SVGIG (reference sequence). CDR3: CAWTQGNSYNSPLHF. CDR3 sequence (DNA): TGTGCCTGGACGCAGGGAAACTCCTATAATTCACCCCTCCACTTT.

V and J are TRBV10-2 and TRBJ1-6; D possibly corresponds to TRBD1 (5 bases). This CDR3 comprises 17 residues. The germline gives CDR1 WSHSY, CDR2 SAAADI. V was clipped by 4 bases and J by 9 bases, with 22 bases between them. The CDR3 sequence: CASSALSRGSKSSPLHF. Here the CDR3 DNA reads TGCGCCAGCAGTGCCCTTTCTAGGGGTTCAAAGAGTTCACCCCTCCACTTT.

The chain couples TRBV7-9 to TRBJ2-3; 7 nucleotides align to TRBD2. CDR3 length equals 15 residues. Germline CDR1 reads SEHNR; CDR2 reads FQNEAQ (reference sequence). V lost 5 bases and J lost 1; bases outside the gene matches: 6. The CDR3 sequence is CASSTPSGGTDTQYF. CDR3 DNA sequence: TGTGCCAGCAGCACACCTAGCGGAGGCACAGATACGCAGTATTTT.

The gene calls are TRBV6-5 and TRBJ2-7; D uncertain. V lost 0 bases, J lost 3 bases, and 15 bases lay in between. Per the germline V gene, CDR1 is MNHEY and CDR2 is SVGAGI. The CDR3 totals 16 residues. The CDR3 bases are TGTGCCAGCAGTTACTCGCCCGGAGAGCGAGGCTACGAGCAGTACTTC. This translates into CASSYSPGERGYEQYF.

This rearrangement joins TRBV28 to TRBJ1-5; no clear D. The CDR3 has 16 residues. Trimming left V 10 bases short and J 5 bases short, with 24 bases between. In germline, CDR1 is MDHEN, CDR2 SYDVKM. For the CDR3, the DNA is TGTGCCACAGCAGGAGGTCCTGCCGGTGGGGATCAGCCCCAGCATTTT. It yields the protein CATAGGPAGGDQPQHF.

This sequence joins TRBV7-9 and TRBJ2-6, with 9 bases matching TRBD1. Germline values: CDR1 SEHNR, CDR2 FQNEAQ (reference sequence). V trimming: 6 bases; J trimming: 4 bases; junction bases outside the gene matches: 4. This CDR3 contains 15 residues. The DNA for the CDR3 is TGTGCCAGCAGGAGGACAGGGGCCGGGGCCAACGTCCTGACTTTC. This sequence encodes CASRRTGAGANVLTF.

This clone was recorded once. V gene TRBV15 combines with J gene TRBJ1-1; D unresolved. The V gene's germline CDR1 is LNHNV and CDR2 YYDKDF (reference sequence). Trimming shortened V by 0 bases and J by 1 base, and 12 bases separated the two germline ends. The CDR3 contains 16 residues. The CDR3: CATSRDLVERNTEAFF. In DNA, the CDR3 is TGTGCCACCAGCAGAGATCTTGTGGAGCGGAACACTGAAGCTTTCTTT.

The chain carries TRBV28 and TRBJ2-5, with 7 bases identical to TRBD1. This CDR3 has 15 amino acids. V was clipped by 5 bases and J by 1 base; unmatched bases: 7. Looked up from germline, CDR1 is MDHEN and CDR2 is SYDVKM. This CDR3 reads CASSTPQGIQETQYF. The CDR3 DNA sequence: TGTGCCAGCAGTACACCACAGGGGATCCAAGAGACCCAGTACTTC.

This clone was seen a handful of times. The chain joins TRBV18 to TRBJ1-3; 9 bases map to TRBD1. With 3 bases clipped from V and 6 bases from J, the junction kept 3 bases outside the gene matches. CDR3 length: 14 amino acids. Germline CDR1 is KGHSH and CDR2 is LQKENI. Here the CDR3 reads CASSPDRGQNTIYF. CDR3 coding DNA: TGTGCCAGCTCACCGGACAGGGGTCAAAACACCATATATTTT.

This sequence joins TRBV7-6 and TRBJ1-2; possibly TRBD1 for D (6 bases). V was pared by 3 bases and J by 6 bases, with 11 bases between. CDR3 length: 13 residues. Germline V CDR1 and CDR2: SGHVS, FNYEAQ. The CDR3 region is CASSLGGADGYTF. The CDR3 nucleotides read TGTGCCAGCAGCTTGGGGGGGGCCGATGGCTACACCTTC.

The V gene is TRBV29-1, the J gene TRBJ2-7, with 7 bases identical to TRBD1. V gave up 5 bases and J gave up 2 bases; unmatched junction bases: 6. CDR1 is SQVTM, CDR2 ANQGSEA, per germline. The CDR3 runs 13 residues. The DNA of the CDR3 is TGCAGCGTTACGGGACAGATGGCCTACGAGCAGTACTTC. This encodes CSVTGQMAYEQYF.

This clone was seen a single time. The rearrangement uses TRBV2 and TRBJ1-4; tentatively, D is TRBD1 (5 bases). Trimming took off 3 bases at V and 5 bases at J, with 13 bases between the two ends. The CDR3 has 15 amino acids. CDR1 and CDR2 from the germline V gene are SNHLY and FYNNEI. The CDR3 region is CASSDAGTINEKLFF. CDR3 nucleotides: TGTGCCAGCAGTGATGCCGGGACTATAAATGAAAAACTGTTTTTT.

The chain couples TRBV2 to TRBJ1-4; D remains ambiguous. The V end was cut by 0 bases, the J end by 7 bases, with 9 bases between. Per germline, CDR1 SNHLY and CDR2 FYNNEI. This CDR3 comprises 14 residues. As DNA, the CDR3 is TGTGCCAGCAGTGAAGCAGGGAGGAGTGAAAAACTGTTTTTT. Amino acid sequence: CASSEAGRSEKLFF.

The rearrangement joins TRBV10-2 to TRBJ2-7; weak D call: TRBD1 (6 bases). Between the trimmed V and J ends, which lost 8 bases and 3 bases, there was a span of 17 bases. Germline loops: CDR1 WSHSY, CDR2 SAAADI. The CDR3 loop spans 14 amino acids. The CDR3: CASRGWGQSYEQYF. For the CDR3, the DNA is TGCGCCAGCCGAGGGTGGGGACAAAGCTACGAGCAGTACTTC.

The rearrangement joins TRBV28 to TRBJ1-3; D is unresolved. The length of the CDR3 is 14 residues. The V gene lost 7 bases and the J gene lost 0 bases, with 10 bases spanning the gap. Looked up from germline, CDR1 is MDHEN and CDR2 is SYDVKM. The CDR3 spells CASKRPSSGNTIYF. CDR3 coding DNA: TGTGCCAGCAAGCGCCCCAGCTCTGGAAACACCATATATTTT.

The chain recombines TRBV6-4 with TRBJ1-2; tentatively, D is TRBD1 (6 bases). CDR3 length: 14 residues. The germline V gene encodes CDR1 MRHNA and CDR2 SNTAGT. V gave up 11 bases and J gave up 0 bases, with 16 bases separating them. CDR3 nucleotides: TGTGCCGGGGGGGGGCAGCAAGCTAACTATGGCTACACCTTC. Its protein is CAGGGQQANYGYTF.

This clone appeared once. The CDR3 coding sequence is TGTGCCAGCAGCTCGCAGACAGGGTACCAAGAGACCCAGTACTTC. Protein: CASSSQTGYQETQYF. The gene calls are TRBV7-2 and TRBJ2-5, with 7 nucleotides matching TRBD1. Germline CDR1 is SGHTA and CDR2 is FQGNSA. The ends lost 4 bases at V and 0 bases at J; junction bases unmatched: 5. The CDR3 length is 15 residues.

This clone turned up a few times. The chain couples TRBV7-3 to TRBJ2-6, with D maybe TRBD1 (5 bases). The CDR3 loop spans 18 amino acids. Germline V lookup: CDR1 SGHTA, CDR2 FQGTGA. The germline V and J ends were trimmed by 2 bases and 4 bases, with 18 bases remaining between them. The CDR3 DNA reads TGTGCCAGCAGCTTACAGCCCCCAGGGTTATCGGGGGCCAACGTCCTGACTTTC. Its translation: CASSLQPPGLSGANVLTF.

V is TRBV5-1 and J is TRBJ1-2, with a weak D call TRBD1 (5 bases). This CDR3 spans 16 amino acids. The germline CDR1 and CDR2 sequences are SGHRS and YFSETQ. V lost 3 bases and J lost 4, with 19 bases in between. The chain's CDR3 is CASSSQPTTGAYGYTF. In DNA, the CDR3 is TGCGCCAGCAGCTCGCAACCGACCACAGGAGCCTATGGCTACACCTTC. Based on the CDR3 plus reference TRBV5-1 and TRBJ1-2, the full variable domain is KAGVTQTPRYLIKTRGQQVTLSCSPISGHRSVSWYQQTPGQGLQFLFEYFSETQRNKGNFPGRFSGRQFSNSRSEMNVSTLELGDSALYLCASSSQPTTGAYGYTFGSGTRLTVV.

The CDR3 here is CASSYTGWDGYTF. The CDR3 DNA reads as TGTGCCAGCAGTTACACAGGGTGGGATGGCTACACCTTC. The chain combines TRBV6-5 with TRBJ1-2; perhaps TRBD1 as D (6 bases). The V gene's germline CDR1 is MNHEY and CDR2 SVGAGI. This CDR3 is 13 amino acids long. V was trimmed by 2 bases and J by 6 bases, leaving 10 bases between them.

V is TRBV5-4 and J is TRBJ1-1, with 10 bases lining up with TRBD1. Trimming cost V 3 bases and J 0 bases; bases outside gene matches: 2. The germline V gene has CDR1 SGHNT and CDR2 YYREEE (reference sequence). The CDR3 is 15 amino acids. Here the CDR3 DNA reads TGTGCCAGCAGCTCGGGGACAGGGGTGAACACTGAAGCTTTCTTT. Protein product: CASSSGTGVNTEAFF.